The clone carrying this TCR beta chain was detected only once. Its specificity is unknown. This sample stems from a study of blood T cells in healthy people across ages. Staff drew ten milliliters of peripheral blood from each donor. This CDR3 has 20 amino acids. A second about 7 to 11 cycle PCR used barcoded and J-beta primers. TCRdb re-called the 5' RACE reads through MiXCR, storing one row per CDR3 protein. The data show 1 million or so distinct CDR3 sequences, 45% seen once. Study observations and caveats: When set beside aged donors, long-lived donors presented more naive CD4+ cells and higher diversity. Per-million-T-cell TCR beta diversity fell roughly linearly with age.

The sample comprised blood. The genes are TRBV21-1 and TRBJ2-7; TRBD2, as called in the table, went unchecked against the DNA. TRBV21-1 counts as a pseudogene. This clonotype was sampled from a woman aged 60 to 75 in good health. The chain's CDR3 is CASSKVGELLPHHLSYEQYF. The CDR3, as DNA: TGTGCCAGCAGCAAAGTTGGGGAATTGCTCCCTCATCACCTTTCCTACGAGCAGTACTTC.